This is a list of T cell receptor beta chains from one sample in a study of technical replicates of blood from several donors. Clones were sequenced by immunoSEQ multiplex PCR, and TCRdb holds only the in-frame ones, with some missing. The data contain tens of thousands of clones, around 87% of them singletons. The sequenced sample was PBMCs. These receptors were taken from a human donor in good health. Some clones in this sample may be carry-over from other donors' samples. CDR3s include the opening cysteine and the closing phenylalanine or tryptophan. D genes are given only for firm matches. For some rows the clone size is stated as once, few or many, or as a class when expanded; others skip it.

TGTGCCAGCAGTGATCGGGACAGGGACACAGATACGCAGTATTTT CASSDRDRDTDTQYF 15 . TRBJ2-3 TRBV2 TRBD1
TGCGCCAGCAGCCAAGATCGAGACCTCGGGGAGCAGTTCTTC CASSQDRDLGEQFF 14 . TRBJ2-1 TRBV4-3 .
TGCGCCAGCAGCCAAACCCGTGGACTAGCGGTAAAAGAGACCCAGTACTTC CASSQTRGLAVKETQYF 17 . TRBJ2-5 TRBV4-1 TRBD2
TGTGCCAGCAGCTTAACAGCGGGAGGGCCTCGGGAGCAGTTCTTC CASSLTAGGPREQFF 15 . TRBJ2-1 TRBV13 TRBD2
TGTGCCAGCAGCTTAAACGTCGCGAGGAGGGAGACCCAGTACTTC CASSLNVARRETQYF 15 few TRBJ2-5 TRBV7-2 .
TGTGCCACCTCACCTACAGAGAACACTGAAGCTTTCTTT CATSPTENTEAFF 13 . TRBJ1-1 TRBV18 .
TGTGCCAGCAGCCCGAGTTGGGAGTTGAACACTGAAGCTTTCTTT CASSPSWELNTEAFF 15 once TRBJ1-1 TRBV7-9 .
TGCGCCAGCAGCCGCACGACAGATTTTTACGAGCAGTACTTC CASSRTTDFYEQYF 14 . TRBJ2-7 TRBV4-3 .
TGCGCCAGCAGCCAAGATGGTAGGACTAGGGGCAATGAGCAGTTCTTC CASSQDGRTRGNEQFF 16 . TRBJ2-1 TRBV4-3 TRBD2
TGTGCCAGCAGAAAAACCGGGACAGACCTAGACGAGCAGTACTTC CASRKTGTDLDEQYF 15 . TRBJ2-7 TRBV14 TRBD1
TGTGCCAGCAGTCGGGGGACTAGCGGGGGAGGCTACGAGCAGTACTTC CASSRGTSGGGYEQYF 16 . TRBJ2-7 TRBV2 TRBD2
TGTGCCAGCAGTTCCGCTAGCGGGGGTGGGTACGAGCAGTACTTC CASSSASGGGYEQYF 15 . TRBJ2-7 TRBV27 TRBD2
TGCGCCAGCAGCCAAGATTTAGGACAGGGTTACGAGCAGTACTTC CASSQDLGQGYEQYF 15 . TRBJ2-7 TRBV4-3 TRBD1
TGTGCCATCAGTGACGGACTAGCGGGGGCTTACTCTAGCACAGATACGCAGTATTTT CAISDGLAGAYSSTDTQYF 19 . TRBJ2-3 TRBV10-3 TRBD2
TGTGCCAGCAGTTACTCTTACTTCCAGAACACTGAAGCTTTCTTT CASSYSYFQNTEAFF 15 . TRBJ1-1 TRBV6-5 .
TGTGCCAGCAGCTCCGAACAGGGGGCTTCTGGAAACACCATATATTTT CASSSEQGASGNTIYF 16 medium-sized TRBJ1-3 TRBV7-6 TRBD1
TGTGCCAGCAGCCCGGGAGTAGGGGTTAACTATGGCTACACCTTC CASSPGVGVNYGYTF 15 . TRBJ1-2 TRBV7-9 .
TGTGCCAGCAGGTTCCTAGCGAACTCCTACAATGAGCAGTTCTTC CASRFLANSYNEQFF 15 . TRBJ2-1 TRBV7-2 .
TGTGCCAGCAGTCTAGACAGGGCGACTGAAGCTTTCTTT CASSLDRATEAFF 13 . TRBJ1-1 TRBV2 TRBD1
TGTGCCAGCAAAGAAGGGGGAGACACTGAAGCTTTCTTT CASKEGGDTEAFF 13 . TRBJ1-1 TRBV7-8 .